This is a list of T cell receptor beta chains from one sample in a study of a mutant IDH1 vaccine in newly diagnosed glioma. No antigen has been assigned to these receptors. The repertoire was sequenced with immunoSEQ multiplex PCR; TCRdb's copy has only in-frame clones and lacks some. Among 56,000 or so clones listed, less than 80% were seen once. This material consisted of PBMCs, taken from a glioma patient whose treatment included an IDH1 peptide vaccine. These receptor sequences come from a man in his forties or fifties with glioma. Each CDR3 is given without its conserved first and last residue.

CDR3aa,len,v_gene,j_gene
ASSEGQGNSPLH,12,TRBV18,TRBJ1-6
SVRRNTEAF,9,TRBV29-1,TRBJ1-1
ASSVFDRIRNEQF,13,TRBV9,TRBJ2-1
SVGVGRHEQY,10,TRBV29-1,TRBJ2-7
AISEWTVSNTGELF,14,TRBV10-3,TRBJ2-2
ASRTGYEQY,9,TRBV6-6,TRBJ2-7
ASTGTEETQY,10,TRBV10-3,TRBJ2-5
ASSPWDRNQPQH,12,TRBV19,TRBJ1-5
ASSPETDSLNTEAF,14,TRBV7-7,TRBJ1-1
ASSISPVTGYT,11,TRBV19,TRBJ1-2
ASSSPGLAGGPDEQF,15,TRBV7-9,TRBJ2-1
ASSHPGQGVGEQY,13,TRBV7-9,TRBJ2-7
ASRAQGGPYEQY,12,TRBV4-2,TRBJ2-7
SVEGGGVDYEQY,12,TRBV29-1,TRBJ2-7
ASSGQGNQPQH,11,TRBV7-9,TRBJ1-5
ASRDRTSRGYT,11,TRBV25-1,TRBJ1-2
ASSSTGGQPQH,11,TRBV5-1,TRBJ1-5
ASSQGGDRDTQY,12,TRBV4-3,TRBJ2-3
ASSVSGAEGNEQF,13,TRBV9,TRBJ2-1
ASSLYGTGGNEKLF,14,TRBV5-1,TRBJ1-4
AISATGRSGANVLT,14,TRBV10-3,TRBJ2-6
ASSETRQGEAF,11,TRBV6-1,TRBJ1-1
ASGEQGLEEQY,11,TRBV19,TRBJ2-7
ATSSPGQGVTSYEQY,15,TRBV15,TRBJ2-7
ASSMSRAGNTIY,12,TRBV19,TRBJ1-3
ASSNREGVNTEAF,13,TRBV6-1,TRBJ1-1
ASSLGRQGPGDTEAF,15,TRBV5-4,TRBJ1-1
AWSPLGDEQY,10,TRBV30,TRBJ2-7
ASSQDLGPGSYEQY,14,TRBV4-3,TRBJ2-7
ASSSDLTGELF,11,TRBV6-5,TRBJ2-2
ASANQGGWGDEQF,13,TRBV27,TRBJ2-1
ASSFGTGSGTDTQY,14,TRBV27,TRBJ2-3
ASSSDRSSGANVLT,14,TRBV9,TRBJ2-6
ASSLTGNTEAF,11,TRBV27,TRBJ1-1
ASSIDGGDYGYT,12,TRBV19,TRBJ1-2
ASSLPNRTGPNEQF,14,TRBV27,TRBJ2-1
AISSTDEQY,9,TRBV10-3,TRBJ2-7
ATSGQQNTEAF,11,TRBV10-2,TRBJ1-1
ASSPSLDPEQF,11,TRBV19,TRBJ2-1
ASSSLNEQF,9,TRBV6-6,TRBJ2-1
ASTWAASNQPQH,12,TRBV6-1,TRBJ1-5
AWSNEGEGSYEQY,13,TRBV30,TRBJ2-7
ASSVGQNNEQF,11,TRBV5-1,TRBJ2-1
ASSLEPGMNTEAF,13,TRBV11-2,TRBJ1-1
AISQGGAQETQY,12,TRBV10-3,TRBJ2-5
ASSLGGTNTGELF,13,TRBV5-6,TRBJ2-2
SAASGGGGYEQY,12,TRBV29-1,TRBJ2-7
ALDMVGWF,8,TRBV30,TRBJ2-1
ASTLTGRNSPLH,12,TRBV6-1,TRBJ1-6
ASSPAHGAGEAF,12,TRBV5-6,TRBJ1-1
ASSLKTGLRLGNTIY,15,TRBV14,TRBJ1-3
ASSHPGESYEQY,12,TRBV4-1,TRBJ2-7
ASSLGRVNQPQH,12,TRBV5-6,TRBJ1-5
ASSYSPGLTYEQY,13,TRBV6-5,TRBJ2-7